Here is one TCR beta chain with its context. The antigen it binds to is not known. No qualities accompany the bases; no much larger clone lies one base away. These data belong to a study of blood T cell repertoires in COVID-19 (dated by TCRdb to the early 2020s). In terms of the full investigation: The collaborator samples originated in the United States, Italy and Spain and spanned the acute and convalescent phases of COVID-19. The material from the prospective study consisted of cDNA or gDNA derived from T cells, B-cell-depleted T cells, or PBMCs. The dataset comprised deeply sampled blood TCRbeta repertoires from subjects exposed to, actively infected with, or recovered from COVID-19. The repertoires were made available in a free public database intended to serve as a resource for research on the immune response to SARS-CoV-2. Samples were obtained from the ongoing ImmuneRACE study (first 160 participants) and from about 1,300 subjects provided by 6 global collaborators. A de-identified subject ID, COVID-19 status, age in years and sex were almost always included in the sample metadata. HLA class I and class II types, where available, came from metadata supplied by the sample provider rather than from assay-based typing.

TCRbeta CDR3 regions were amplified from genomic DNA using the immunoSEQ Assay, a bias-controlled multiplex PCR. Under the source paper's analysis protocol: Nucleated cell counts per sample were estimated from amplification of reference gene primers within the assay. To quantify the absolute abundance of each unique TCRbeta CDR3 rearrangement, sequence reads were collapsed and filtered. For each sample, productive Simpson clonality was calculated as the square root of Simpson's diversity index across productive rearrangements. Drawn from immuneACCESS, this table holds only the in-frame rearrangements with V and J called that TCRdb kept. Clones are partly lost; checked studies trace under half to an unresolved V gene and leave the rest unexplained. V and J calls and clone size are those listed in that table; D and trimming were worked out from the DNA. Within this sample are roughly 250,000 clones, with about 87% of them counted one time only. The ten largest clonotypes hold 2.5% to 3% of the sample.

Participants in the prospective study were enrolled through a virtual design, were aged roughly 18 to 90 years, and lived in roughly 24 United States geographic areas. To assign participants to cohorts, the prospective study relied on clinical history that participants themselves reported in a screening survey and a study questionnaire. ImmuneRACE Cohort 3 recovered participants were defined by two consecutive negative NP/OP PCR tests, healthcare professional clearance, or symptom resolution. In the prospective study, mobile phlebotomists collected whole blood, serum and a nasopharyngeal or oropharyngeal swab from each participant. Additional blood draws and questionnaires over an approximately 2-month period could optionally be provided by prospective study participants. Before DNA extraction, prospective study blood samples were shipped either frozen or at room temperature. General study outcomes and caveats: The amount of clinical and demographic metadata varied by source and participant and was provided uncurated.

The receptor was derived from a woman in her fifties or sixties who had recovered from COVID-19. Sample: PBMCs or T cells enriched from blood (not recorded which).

The CDR3 in this case is CASSQVQRGGSPLHF. The bases are TGTGCCAGCAGCCAAGTTCAAAGGGGAGGTTCACCCCTCCACTTT. The chain is assembled from TRBV4-2 and TRBJ1-6; 5 matching bases give a weak D call of TRBD1. From a lookup of the germline V gene, CDR1 and CDR2 are LGHNA and YNFKEQ. Counted from cysteine to phenylalanine, this CDR3 has 15 amino acids. The retained sequence is limited to the CDR3, 45 bases, with the frame set at the first base. The V and J ends are trimmed by 1 base and 9 bases, leaving 13 bases between them.